The 30 T cell receptor beta chains below come from one sample, sequenced in a study of shared clonotypes between healthy human individuals. This table comes from immunoSEQ multiplex PCR, and its TCRdb copy is limited to in-frame clones, with some not included. The top ten hold 34% of the sample, which has approximately 710,000 clones, less than 95% seen once. Sequencing was done on a sample of memory CD8+ T cells from PBMCs. Indicated subset: CD45RO+ cells pooled with CCR7-negative TemRA cells. All receptors come from a young man in good health. Some clones in this sample may be carry-over from other donors' samples.

V and J are TRBV27 and TRBJ2-1, with 7 nucleotides matching TRBD2. CDR3 size: 17 residues. CDR1 is MNHEY, CDR2 SMNVEV, per germline (reference sequence). V lost 2 bases and J lost 6; bases outside the gene matches: 13. As DNA, the CDR3 is TGTGCCAGCAGTTTAGGTTCGTGGAGGGAGGGGACCAATGAGCAGTTCTTC. Translated: CASSLGSWREGTNEQFF.

This sequence joins TRBV4-1 and TRBJ1-2, with D unclear. Trimming took 1 base from V and 4 from J, leaving 13 bases between them. Germline V gives CDR1 MGHRA, CDR2 YSYEKL. The CDR3 length is 15 residues. DNA for the CDR3: TGCGCCAGCAGCCAAGCTAAGACAAGCCGCTATGGCTACACCTTC. It codes for CASSQAKTSRYGYTF.

This chain links TRBV7-3 with TRBJ2-1; no reliable D call. From germline, CDR1 is SGHTA and CDR2 FQGTGA. The CDR3 totals 12 residues. V lost 7 bases to trimming and J lost 8 bases, with 12 bases between them. CDR3 region: CASTNPPDEQFF. The CDR3 bases are TGTGCCAGCACCAACCCGCCCGATGAGCAGTTCTTC.

Notes on this clone: The same CDR3 can be traced to other DNA sequences in this sample. V and J are TRBV19 and TRBJ2-5; TRBD2 might be the D (6 bases). The germline gives CDR1 LNHDA, CDR2 SQIVND (reference sequence). The CDR3 has 14 residues. Trimming took off 1 base at V and 1 base at J, with 7 bases between the two ends. CDR3 coding DNA: TGTGCCAGTAGTATAGTGGGGGGCCAAGAGACCCAGTACTTC. This codes for CASSIVGGQETQYF.

The rearrangement uses TRBV9 and TRBJ1-2, with D maybe TRBD1 (6 bases). Germline lookup yields CDR1 SGDLS and CDR2 YYNGEE. The CDR3 consists of 14 residues. V lost 0 bases and J 7 bases, leaving 13 bases between the germline ends. The CDR3 region has the DNA TGTGCCAGCAGCGTAGCAGGGGAAGAGAGTGGCTACACCTTC. Translated, it gives CASSVAGEESGYTF. Using reference TRBV9 and TRBJ1-2 for the parts outside the CDR3, the full variable domain is DSGVTQTPKHLITATGQRVTLRCSPRSGDLSVYWYQQSLDQGLQFLIQYYNGEERAKGNILERFSAQQFPDLHSELNLSSLELGDSALYFCASSVAGEESGYTFGSGTRLTVV.

J is TRBJ1-4 and V is TRBV6-4; D not certain. The ends were cut back, 6 bases at V and 0 bases at J, with 17 bases in the middle. The CDR3 covers 17 residues. The V gene's germline CDR1 is MRHNA and CDR2 SNTAGT. The CDR3 DNA sequence: TGTGCCAGCAGATCCTCCCGCCTCTTTGCAACTAATGAAAAACTGTTTTTT. It encodes CASRSSRLFATNEKLFF.

This clone has just a few counts. The V gene is TRBV6-1, the J gene TRBJ1-1; D is uncertain. V was pared by 4 bases and J by 6 bases, with 6 bases between. The CDR3 contains 11 residues. CDR1 and CDR2 from the germline V gene are MNHNS and SASEGT. CDR3 DNA sequence: TGTGCCAGCAGTGTCTTGCCTGAAGCTTTCTTT. This encodes CASSVLPEAFF.

J is TRBJ1-2 and V is TRBV7-9, with a weak D call TRBD1 (5 bases). The CDR3 loop spans 15 amino acids. V lost 5 bases to trimming and J lost 9 bases, with 22 bases between them. The germline V gene has CDR1 SEHNR and CDR2 FQNEAQ (reference sequence). CDR3 region: CASSAEWDGEDSYTF. CDR3 nucleotide sequence: TGTGCCAGCAGCGCCGAATGGGACGGGGAGGACAGCTACACCTTC. Based on the CDR3 plus reference TRBV7-9 and TRBJ1-2, the full variable domain is DTGVSQNPRHKITKRGQNVTFRCDPISEHNRLYWYRQTLGQGPEFLTYFQNEAQLEKSRLLSDRFSAERPKGSFSTLEIQRTEQGDSAMYLCASSAEWDGEDSYTFGSGTRLTVV.

The gene calls are TRBV7-3 and TRBJ2-2; either TRBD1 or TRBD2 may supply D (5 bases each). This CDR3 is built from 17 residues. Trimming left V 5 bases short and J 6 bases short, with 22 bases between. Germline V gives CDR1 SGHTA, CDR2 FQGTGA. The CDR3 DNA reads as TGTGCCAGCAGCCCCTGGGGACCCTCCCGAGGACCCGGGGAGCTGTTTTTT. Amino acid sequence: CASSPWGPSRGPGELFF.

The chain employs TRBV5-1 and TRBJ2-3, with 13 bases lining up with TRBD2. The CDR3 spans 16 residues. After removal of 2 bases from V and 6 bases from J, the junction contained 6 bases not matched to a gene. Looked up from germline, CDR1 is SGHRS and CDR2 is YFSETQ. DNA of the CDR3: TGCGCCAGCAGCTTAGGACTAGCGGGAGTTCCCGATACGCAGTATTTT. Amino acid sequence: CASSLGLAGVPDTQYF.

The chain recombines TRBV7-9 with TRBJ2-3, with 7 bases matching TRBD1. CDR1 is SEHNR and CDR2 is FQNEAQ in the germline V gene (reference sequence). V lost 5 bases, J lost 2 bases, and 10 bases stayed unmatched. The CDR3 sequence is 16 residues long. The chain's CDR3 is CASSRLKRGPTDTQYF. The CDR3 nucleotides read TGTGCCAGCAGCCGGCTAAAAAGGGGGCCCACAGATACGCAGTATTTT.

The V gene is TRBV5-1, the J gene TRBJ2-1; no clear D. Trimming shortened V by 4 bases and J by 0 bases, and 11 bases separated the two germline ends. From germline, CDR1 is SGHRS and CDR2 YFSETQ. The CDR3 has 15 amino acids. CDR3 nucleotide sequence: TGCGCCAGCAGCAAGGGTTTGAGCTCCTACAATGAGCAGTTCTTC. It codes for CASSKGLSSYNEQFF.

This CDR3 is CAWSVQPAVLTYEQYF. In DNA form, the CDR3 reads TGTGCCTGGAGTGTACAACCAGCGGTACTAACCTACGAGCAGTACTTC. J is TRBJ2-7 and V is TRBV30; maybe TRBD2 (5 bases). CDR1 and CDR2 from the germline V gene are GTSNPN and SVGIG (reference sequence). The CDR3 extends over 16 amino acids. Trimming left V 0 bases short and J 2 bases short, with 17 bases between.

A few counts support this clone. This sequence joins TRBV6-5 and TRBJ2-2; D gene ambiguous. Germline V CDR1 and CDR2: MNHEY, SVGAGI. This CDR3 has 16 residues. Between the trimmed V and J ends, which lost 0 bases and 3 bases, there was a span of 11 bases. As DNA, the CDR3 is TGTGCCAGCAGTTACTCGATGGGCAGACACACCGGGGAGCTGTTTTTT. This translates into CASSYSMGRHTGELFF.

The rearrangement joins TRBV27 to TRBJ2-5, with D tentatively TRBD1 or TRBD2 (7 bases each). Germline V gives CDR1 MNHEY, CDR2 SMNVEV (reference sequence). The CDR3 consists of 13 residues. V was cut by 6 bases and J by 3 bases, with 11 bases left in between. The CDR3 bases are TGTGCCAGCAGGGGAGGGGGCAAAGAGACCCAGTACTTC. Translated, it gives CASRGGGKETQYF.

The sample holds many counts of this clone. The rearrangement joins TRBV27 to TRBJ2-5; D gene unclear. Near its end, the DNA agrees better with TRBJ2-7, so the J call may be wrong. Germline-derived CDR1 and CDR2 are MNHEY and SMNVEV (reference sequence). The CDR3 runs 13 residues. DNA of the CDR3: TGTGCCAGCAGTTTATTGGGCGTCAACGAGCAGTACTTC. Translation: CASSLLGVNEQYF.

The chain couples TRBV11-3 to TRBJ2-5; TRBD1 might be the D (6 bases). Germline-derived CDR1 and CDR2 are SGHNT and YENEEA. The CDR3 length is 15 residues. Trimming took off 1 base at V and 3 bases at J, with 12 bases between the two ends. The CDR3 loop is CASSLVSPGEETQYF. CDR3 nucleotide sequence: TGTGCCAGCAGCTTAGTCTCGCCAGGGGAAGAGACCCAGTACTTC.

The chain carries TRBV5-1 and TRBJ2-2; unclear D gene. Germline CDR1 and CDR2: SGHRS and YFSETQ. The CDR3 contains 17 residues. Trimming took 0 bases from V and 0 from J, leaving 12 bases between them. The CDR3: CASSLGLGAPNTGELFF. CDR3 nucleotide sequence: TGCGCCAGCAGCTTGGGTTTGGGTGCTCCGAACACCGGGGAGCTGTTTTTT.

This chain's CDR3 is CASSPRGYEQYF. The DNA for the CDR3 is TGTGCCAGCAGCCCCCGGGGCTACGAGCAGTACTTC. The chain employs TRBV7-5 and TRBJ2-7; TRBD2 is taken as the D call from the table, unchecked against the DNA. TRBV7-5 is tagged as a pseudogene. This CDR3 comprises 12 residues.

Turning to this clone: Other DNA sequences from this sample encode an identical CDR3 as well. The rearrangement links TRBV29-1 to TRBJ2-2; 9 positions agree with TRBD1. V was clipped by 7 bases and J by 5 bases; unmatched bases: 2. In germline, CDR1 is SQVTM, CDR2 ANQGSEA. The CDR3 has 12 amino acids. The CDR3 DNA reads as TGCAGCGCGACAGGGGGAACCGGGGAGCTGTTTTTT. Translation: CSATGGTGELFF.

V and J are TRBV10-3 and TRBJ2-3; perhaps TRBD2 as D (5 bases). Germline V gene data show CDR1 as ENHRY and CDR2 as SYGVKD. Trimming took 3 bases from V and 4 from J, leaving 14 bases between them. CDR3 length equals 15 residues. CDR3 amino acids: CAISESSLRADTQYF. The CDR3 nucleotides read TGTGCCATCAGTGAATCTTCTTTGCGGGCAGATACGCAGTATTTT.

V usage is TRBV11-3 and J usage is TRBJ2-3, with D possibly being TRBD1 (5 bases). The CDR3 runs to 14 residues. The V and J ends lost 5 bases and 0 bases respectively, with 9 bases between them. The germline V gene has CDR1 SGHNT and CDR2 YENEEA. CDR3 in DNA: TGTGCCAGCAGCCTGACAGAAAGCACAGATACGCAGTATTTT. This encodes CASSLTESTDTQYF.

A remark on this clone: In the same sample, other DNA sequences code for this CDR3. The chain combines TRBV5-1 with TRBJ1-1; D gene unclear. V shed 3 bases and J shed 6 bases, with 12 bases lying between them. CDR1 and CDR2 (germline): SGHRS, YFSETQ. The CDR3 is 13 amino acids. CDR3 amino acids: CASSSLGGPEAFF. In nucleotides, the CDR3 is TGCGCCAGCAGCTCTCTAGGTGGGCCTGAAGCTTTCTTT.

This chain joins TRBV9 and TRBJ2-3; 8 bases line up with TRBD2. The CDR3 is made up of 16 amino acids. Losses at the gene ends were 0 bases for V and 2 bases for J; bases not matched to a gene: 5. The germline V gene encodes CDR1 SGDLS and CDR2 YYNGEE. CDR3 residues: CASSVAVTSVTDTQYF. CDR3 bases: TGTGCCAGCAGCGTAGCGGTGACTAGCGTCACAGATACGCAGTATTTT.

V and J are TRBV11-2 and TRBJ2-5, with a weak D call TRBD1 (6 bases). The V and J ends lost 4 bases and 1 base respectively, with 10 bases between them. The CDR3 runs to 14 residues. Germline CDR1 SGHAT, CDR2 FQNNGV. CDR3 amino acids: CASSSQGSQETQYF. The CDR3 nucleotides read TGTGCCAGCAGCTCACAGGGATCCCAAGAGACCCAGTACTTC.

A single count supports this clone. This chain uses TRBV28 with TRBJ2-5; D gene unclear. The end of the DNA fits TRBJ2-7 better, so the J call may be wrong. The CDR3 contains 13 residues. Germline values: CDR1 MDHEN, CDR2 SYDVKM. In nucleotides, the CDR3 is TGTGCCAGCAGTTCTGACACCTCCTACGAGCAGTACTTC. It codes for CASSSDTSYEQYF.

This clone was recorded only once. Other DNA sequences in the same sample also yield this CDR3. The V and J genes are TRBV27 and TRBJ2-7, with 8 bases aligning to TRBD1. J lost 2 bases, V lost 3 bases, and 3 bases had no gene match. This CDR3 has 14 residues. CDR1 and CDR2 from the germline V gene are MNHEY and SMNVEV (reference sequence). CDR3 sequence reads: CASSFGQGTYEQYF. CDR3 DNA: TGTGCCAGCAGTTTCGGACAGGGTACCTACGAGCAGTACTTC.

V gene TRBV15 combines with J gene TRBJ2-7; D not resolved. Trimming pared 3 bases from V and 3 bases from J, leaving 9 bases between. CDR3 size: 13 residues. From germline, CDR1 is LNHNV and CDR2 YYDKDF (reference sequence). The CDR3 loop is CATSSAADYEQYF. The CDR3 DNA is TGTGCCACCAGCAGTGCGGCAGACTACGAGCAGTACTTC. Complete variable domain (other parts from reference TRBV15 and TRBJ2-7): DAMVIQNPRYQVTQFGKPVTLSCSQTLNHNVMYWYQQKSSQAPKLLFHYYDKDFNNEADTPDNFQSRRPNTSFCFLDIRSPGLGDTAMYLCATSSAADYEQYFGPGTRLTVT.

J is TRBJ2-1 and V is TRBV10-3; 8 bases align to TRBD2. V gave up 6 bases and J gave up 7 bases; unmatched junction bases: 5. The germline gives CDR1 ENHRY, CDR2 SYGVKD. This CDR3 is built from 13 residues. Here the CDR3 reads CAIRAGVGNEQFF. The CDR3 bases are TGTGCCATCAGAGCGGGAGTAGGAAATGAGCAGTTCTTC.

Note on this clone: This same CDR3 is encoded by further DNA sequences in the sample. V usage is TRBV5-1 and J usage is TRBJ2-1, with D hard to call. This CDR3 spans 12 amino acids. Trimming took 3 bases from V and 2 from J, leaving 3 bases between them. Germline V lookup: CDR1 SGHRS, CDR2 YFSETQ. CDR3 protein: CASSSAYNEQFF. The CDR3 coding sequence is TGCGCCAGCAGCTCGGCCTACAATGAGCAGTTCTTC. Full variable domain (rest looked up from reference TRBV5-1 and TRBJ2-1): KAGVTQTPRYLIKTRGQQVTLSCSPISGHRSVSWYQQTPGQGLQFLFEYFSETQRNKGNFPGRFSGRQFSNSRSEMNVSTLELGDSALYLCASSSAYNEQFFGPGTRLTVL.